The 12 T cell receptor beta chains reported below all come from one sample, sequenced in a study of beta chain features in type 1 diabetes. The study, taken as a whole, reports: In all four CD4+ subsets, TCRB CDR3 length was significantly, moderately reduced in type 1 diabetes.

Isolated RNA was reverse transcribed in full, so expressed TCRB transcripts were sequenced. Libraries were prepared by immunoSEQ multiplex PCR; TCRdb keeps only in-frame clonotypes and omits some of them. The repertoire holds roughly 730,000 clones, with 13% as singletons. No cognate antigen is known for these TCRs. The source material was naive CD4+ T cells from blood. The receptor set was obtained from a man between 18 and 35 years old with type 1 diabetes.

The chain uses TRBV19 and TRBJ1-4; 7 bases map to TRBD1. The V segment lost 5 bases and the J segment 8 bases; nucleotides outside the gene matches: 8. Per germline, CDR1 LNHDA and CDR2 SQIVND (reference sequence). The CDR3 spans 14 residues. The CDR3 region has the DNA TGTGCCAGTAGTCCCCGAGGGGGCGAAGAAAAACTGTTTTTT. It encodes CASSPRGGEEKLFF.

The CDR3 region is CASSQAGQLINTQYF. As DNA, the CDR3 is TGCGCCAGCAGCCAAGCGGGACAGCTCATAAATACGCAGTATTTT. This chain connects TRBV4-1 to TRBJ2-3, with TRBD1 matching 7 bases. This CDR3 is 15 amino acids long. The germline V gene has CDR1 MGHRA and CDR2 YSYEKL. V lost 1 base, J lost 7 bases, and 8 bases stayed unmatched.

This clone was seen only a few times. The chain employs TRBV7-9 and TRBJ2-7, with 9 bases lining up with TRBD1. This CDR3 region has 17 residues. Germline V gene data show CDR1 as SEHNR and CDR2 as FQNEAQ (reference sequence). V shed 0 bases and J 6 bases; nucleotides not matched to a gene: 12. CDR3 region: CASSLAGGTGILSEQYF. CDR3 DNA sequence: TGTGCCAGCAGCTTAGCAGGAGGGACAGGGATCCTCTCCGAGCAGTACTTC.

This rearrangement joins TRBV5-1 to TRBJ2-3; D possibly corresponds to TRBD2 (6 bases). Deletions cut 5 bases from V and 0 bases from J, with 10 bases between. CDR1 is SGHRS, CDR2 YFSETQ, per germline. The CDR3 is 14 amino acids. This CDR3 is CASRGGESTDTQYF. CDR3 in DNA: TGCGCCAGCAGGGGCGGGGAGAGCACAGATACGCAGTATTTT.

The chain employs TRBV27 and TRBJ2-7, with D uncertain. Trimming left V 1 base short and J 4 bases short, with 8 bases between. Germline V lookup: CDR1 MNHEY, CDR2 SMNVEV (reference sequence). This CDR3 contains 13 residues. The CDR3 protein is CASSLLVGYEQYF. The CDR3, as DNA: TGTGCCAGCAGTTTATTAGTGGGGTACGAGCAGTACTTC.

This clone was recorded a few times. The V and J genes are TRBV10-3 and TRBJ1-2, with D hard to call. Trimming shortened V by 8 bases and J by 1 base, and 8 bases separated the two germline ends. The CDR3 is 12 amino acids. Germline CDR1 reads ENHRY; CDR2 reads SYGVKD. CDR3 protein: CAIHRGNYGYTF. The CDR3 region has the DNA TGTGCCATCCACCGGGGTAACTATGGCTACACCTTC.

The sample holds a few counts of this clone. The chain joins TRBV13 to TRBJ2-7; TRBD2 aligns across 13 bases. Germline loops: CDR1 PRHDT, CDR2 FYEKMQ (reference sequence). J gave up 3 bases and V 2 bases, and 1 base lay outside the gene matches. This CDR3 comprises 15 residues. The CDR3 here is CASSLRLAGGYEQYF. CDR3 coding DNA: TGTGCCAGCAGCTTAAGACTAGCGGGGGGCTACGAGCAGTACTTC.

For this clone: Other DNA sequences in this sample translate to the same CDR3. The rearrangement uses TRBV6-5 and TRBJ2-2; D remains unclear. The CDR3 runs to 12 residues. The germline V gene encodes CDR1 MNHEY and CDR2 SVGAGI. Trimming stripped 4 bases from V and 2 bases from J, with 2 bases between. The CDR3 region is CASSLNTGELFF. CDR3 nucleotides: TGTGCCAGCAGTTTAAACACCGGGGAGCTGTTTTTT.

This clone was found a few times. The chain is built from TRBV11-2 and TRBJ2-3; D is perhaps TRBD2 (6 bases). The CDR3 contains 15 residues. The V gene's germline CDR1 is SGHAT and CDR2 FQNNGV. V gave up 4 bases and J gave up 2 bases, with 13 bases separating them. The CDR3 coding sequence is TGTGCCAGCAGCTCAGCGAGCGGGCACACAGATACGCAGTATTTT. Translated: CASSSASGHTDTQYF.

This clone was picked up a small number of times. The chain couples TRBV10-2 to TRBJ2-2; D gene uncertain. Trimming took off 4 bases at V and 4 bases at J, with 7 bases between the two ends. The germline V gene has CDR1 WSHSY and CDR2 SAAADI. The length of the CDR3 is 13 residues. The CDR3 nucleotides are TGCGCCAGCAGTGGACGGGTCACCGGGGAGCTGTTTTTT. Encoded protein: CASSGRVTGELFF.

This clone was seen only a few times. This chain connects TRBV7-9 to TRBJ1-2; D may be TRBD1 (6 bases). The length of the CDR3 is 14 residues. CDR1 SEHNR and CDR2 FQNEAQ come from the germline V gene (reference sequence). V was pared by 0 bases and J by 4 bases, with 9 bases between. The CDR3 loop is CASSLAGAGYGYTF. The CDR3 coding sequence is TGTGCCAGCAGCTTAGCGGGGGCGGGCTATGGCTACACCTTC.

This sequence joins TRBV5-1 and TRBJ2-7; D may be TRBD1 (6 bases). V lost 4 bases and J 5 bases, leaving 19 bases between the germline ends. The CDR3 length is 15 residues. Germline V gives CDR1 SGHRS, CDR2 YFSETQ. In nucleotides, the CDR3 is TGCGCCAGCAGCCAGACAGGCCCCTTCGAGGACGAGCAGTACTTC. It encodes CASSQTGPFEDEQYF.